There are many counts of the clone carrying this T cell receptor beta chain. This CDR3 comprises 15 residues. CDR1 is LGHNA, CDR2 YSLEER, per germline. Trimming shortened V by 0 bases and J by 2 bases, and 10 bases separated the two germline ends. TCRdb re-derived calls from the 5' RACE reads in MiXCR, one entry per CDR3 protein. The profile shows 50,000 or so distinct CDR3 sequences, about an eighth of them singletons. The sample is drawn from a study of spatial heterogeneity in lung cancer. Time point in this sample: blood at routine non-recurrence follow-up after resection. Without sorting, whole RNA was sequenced from tumor, nontumor lung or frozen PBMC.

The sequences come from PBMCs, collected at follow-up. The chain couples TRBV4-3 to TRBJ1-2; no clear D gene. This clonotype was sampled from a male donor with early-stage non-small cell lung cancer. In DNA, the CDR3 is TGCGCCAGCAGCCAAGATTCGGAGGCCAACTATGGCTACACCTTC. Amino acid sequence: CASSQDSEANYGYTF.